This TCR beta chain was captured by sequencing in a study of blood T cells in healthy people across ages. Overall study context: For every two T cells, template switching captured about one barcoded beta molecule. The study, taken as a whole, reports: Diversity estimates drawn from one million T cells were deemed underestimates. In long-lived donors, naive CD4+ cell counts and diversity exceeded those of aged donors.

This clonotype was counted only a few times. The antigen remains undetermined. Trimming cost V 7 bases and J 11 bases; bases outside gene matches: 18. The CDR3 extends over 14 amino acids. The germline V gene encodes CDR1 SQVTM and CDR2 ANQGSEA. Each of the donors had 8 to 10 milliliters of peripheral blood drawn into EDTA-treated Vacutainer tubes. Together with a sample-barcoded 5' primer, a J-beta primer mix was included in a second PCR lasting 7 to 11 cycles. One entry per CDR3 protein, called by TCRdb with MiXCR from the 5' RACE reads. In the table there are hundreds of thousands of distinct CDR3 sequences, about a third of which are singletons.

The chain links TRBV29-1 to TRBJ2-5; TRBD2 aligns across 8 bases. The source material was blood. The receptor was isolated from a woman of 80 years or more in good health. The CDR3 loop is CSALGGAFSHEQYF. The CDR3 DNA reads TGCAGCGCCCTCGGGGGGGCCTTTTCCCATGAGCAGTACTTC.